The 18 T cell receptor beta chains below were found in one sample sequenced in a study of T cell clonality in common variable immunodeficiency. Their recognized antigens are unknown. The data were produced by immunoSEQ multiplex PCR, yet TCRdb's version contains in-frame clones alone and is incomplete. The record shows 25,000 to 35,000 clones for this sample, with no singletons present. Study-wide points: In common variable immunodeficiency, TCR beta chains reportedly carried fewer deletions and N-nucleotide insertions.

The sample was peripheral blood mononuclear cells. These TCRs come from a human donor with common variable immunodeficiency.

This clone has ten or more counts. The observed sequence ends 3 residues before the CDR3 terminus, with the missing tail filled in from the germline J gene. The chain has TRBV18 and TRBJ1-3; D gene uncertain. V lost 5 bases, J lost 0 bases, and 11 bases lay in between. The CDR3 contains 15 residues. Germline V gene lookup returns CDR1 KGHSH and CDR2 LQKENI. CDR3 region: CASSSSAFSGNTIYF. The sequenced part of the CDR3 DNA is TGTGCCAGCTCATCCAGCGCCTTCTCTGGAAACACC.

The CDR3 loop reads CSGALRVGVDNEQFF. The CDR3 bases that were read are TGCAGCGGAGCACTCAGGGTTGGGGTCGACAATGAG. V gene TRBV29-1 combines with J gene TRBJ2-1, with a possible D match to TRBD1 (5 bases). The CDR3 end falls 3 residues outside the read, so it is completed with the germline J gene. Germline V CDR1 and CDR2: SQVTM, ANQGSEA. The CDR3 has 15 residues. The V end was cut by 7 bases, the J end by 5 bases, with 21 bases between.

This clone was seen only a few times. The CDR3 goes on 3 residues after the read ends, and that part is filled in from the germline J gene. The V call is TRBV30, the J call TRBJ1-3; D unclear. In germline, CDR1 is GTSNPN, CDR2 SVGIG (reference sequence). The CDR3 contains 15 residues. Trimming stripped 0 bases from V and 0 bases from J, with 9 bases between. The sequenced part of the CDR3 DNA is TGTGCCTGGAGTGTACTAGGAGCCTCTGGAAACACC. Amino acids: CAWSVLGASGNT. The whole CDR3 protein reads CAWSVLGASGNTIYF.

Worth noting for this clone: The read is 3 residues too short to cover the CDR3 end, so that end is filled in from the germline J gene. This chain uses TRBV20-1 with TRBJ1-1; 11 nucleotides align to TRBD1. The CDR3 has 13 residues. Germline CDR1 and CDR2: DFQATT and SNEGSKA (reference sequence). CDR3 DNA, as far as it was read: TGCAGTGCTATAGGACAGGGGGCGTCTGGA. Translated, it gives CSAIGQGASG. In full, the CDR3 is CSAIGQGASGAFF.

Ten or more counts support this clone. CDR3 region: CASSIQGSSYEQYF. The part of the CDR3 DNA that was read is TGTGCCAGTAGTATACAGGGGTCTTCCTACGAG. The chain is built from TRBV19 and TRBJ2-7, with D perhaps TRBD1 (6 bases). The read ends 3 residues shy of where the CDR3 ends; the end is completed using the germline J gene. Deletions cut 2 bases from V and 1 base from J, with 9 bases between. The CDR3 is 14 residues long. Germline V gene lookup returns CDR1 LNHDA and CDR2 SQIVND (reference sequence).

This clone was seen at least ten times. The observed sequence ends 3 residues before the CDR3 terminus, with the missing tail filled in from the germline J gene. The J gene is TRBJ1-1, the V gene TRBV19; tentatively, D is TRBD1 (5 bases). The V gene's germline CDR1 is LNHDA and CDR2 SQIVND (reference sequence). This CDR3 has 12 amino acids. CDR3 DNA, as far as it was read: TGTGCCAGTAGTATCATGCCAGGGAGA. This codes for CASSIMPGR. The entire CDR3 is CASSIMPGRAFF.

Concerning this clone: The missing CDR3 end, 3 residues past where the read stops, is filled in from the germline J gene. The rearrangement uses TRBV19 and TRBJ1-2; D is ambiguous. The CDR3 consists of 15 residues. In germline, CDR1 is LNHDA, CDR2 SQIVND (reference sequence). The V end was cut by 3 bases, the J end by 4 bases, with 15 bases between. Incomplete CDR3 DNA: TGTGCCAGTAGTATTCCTATCGCGGATCCCTATGGC. Residues: CASSIPIADPYG. The CDR3 in full is CASSIPIADPYGYTF.

The table lists this clone with many counts. From the germline J gene comes the end of the CDR3, since the read stops 3 residues before it. The rearrangement uses TRBV7-9 and TRBJ2-2, with 10 bases lining up with TRBD2. The CDR3 runs 15 residues. Trimming removed 4 bases from V and 1 base from J; junction bases left unmatched: 0. CDR1 is SEHNR and CDR2 is FQNEAQ in the germline V gene (reference sequence). The CDR3 DNA, read in part, is TGTGCCAGCAGCTGGACTAGCGGGAACACCGGGGAG. It encodes CASSWTSGNTGE. From start to end, the CDR3 is CASSWTSGNTGELFF.

This clone was found many times. The read ends 3 residues before the CDR3 terminus; that terminus is restored from the germline J gene. The chain couples TRBV7-2 to TRBJ1-3; TRBD1 matches at 7 bases. The CDR3 spans 15 residues. Germline assignment: CDR1 SGHTA and CDR2 FQGNSA. Trimming removed 1 base from V and 2 bases from J; junction bases left unmatched: 2. The CDR3: CASSLGQGPGNTIYF. The sequenced CDR3 bases are TGTGCCAGCAGCTTAGGACAGGGTCCTGGAAACACC.

As to this clone: The read comes to an end 3 residues before the CDR3 does, leaving the germline J gene to fill in the end. J is TRBJ2-5 and V is TRBV7-8; 11 bases align to TRBD2. Losses at the gene ends were 7 bases for V and 5 bases for J; bases not matched to a gene: 6. This CDR3 contains 14 residues. Germline values: CDR1 SGHVS, CDR2 FQNEAQ. CDR3 sequence reads: CASIGTSGEETQYF. The covered CDR3 bases are TGTGCCAGCATCGGGACTAGCGGAGAGGAGACC. Combining the CDR3 with reference TRBV7-8 and TRBJ2-5 gives the whole variable domain GAGVSQSPRYKVAKRGQDVALRCDPISGHVSLFWYQQALGQGPEFLTYFQNEAQLDKSGLPSDRFFAERPEGSVSTLKIQRTQQEDSAVYLCASIGTSGEETQYFGPGTRLLVL.

This clone was recorded a few times. From the germline J gene comes the end of the CDR3, since the read stops 3 residues before it. The chain combines TRBV7-9 with TRBJ2-7; D is unresolved. Germline V gives CDR1 SEHNR, CDR2 FQNEAQ (reference sequence). This CDR3 contains 12 residues. V was clipped by 8 bases and J by 4 bases, with 12 bases between them. The CDR3 protein is CASVRSPYEQYF. Incomplete CDR3 DNA: TGTGCCAGCGTTCGGTCCCCTTACGAG. The entire variable domain, with the rest obtained from reference TRBV7-9 and TRBJ2-7, is as follows: DTGVSQNPRHKITKRGQNVTFRCDPISEHNRLYWYRQTLGQGPEFLTYFQNEAQLEKSRLLSDRFSAERPKGSFSTLEIQRTEQGDSAMYLCASVRSPYEQYFGPGTRLTVT.

This clone was observed many times. The CDR3 goes on 3 residues after the read ends, and that part is filled in from the germline J gene. The genes are TRBV7-9 and TRBJ2-2; 7 bases agree with TRBD2. With 3 bases clipped from V and 5 bases from J, the junction kept 3 bases outside the gene matches. This CDR3 has 14 residues. The germline CDR1 and CDR2 sequences are SEHNR and FQNEAQ (reference sequence). CDR3 bases read: TGTGCCAGCAGCTTGGGAGGGGAGACCGGGGAG. Translation: CASSLGGETGE. The entire CDR3 protein reads CASSLGGETGELFF.

This clone came up many times. The read ends 3 residues early relative to the CDR3; the germline J gene fills the gap. The chain recombines TRBV29-1 with TRBJ2-2, with 8 bases lining up with TRBD1. Germline CDR1 SQVTM, CDR2 ANQGSEA. The V and J ends lost 2 bases and 0 bases, in that order; junction bases with no gene match: 5. The CDR3 totals 16 residues. CDR3 sequence: CSVETTGQANTGELFF. Incomplete CDR3 DNA: TGCAGCGTTGAAACCACGGGACAGGCGAACACCGGGGAG.

This clone was found a few times. The DNA ends 3 residues before the CDR3 does, and the rest of the CDR3 is filled in from the germline J gene. The chain is built from TRBV29-1 and TRBJ2-1; the match to TRBD2 covers 13 bases. V shed 6 bases, J shed 4 bases, and the junction held 6 bases outside the gene matches. Germline assignment: CDR1 SQVTM and CDR2 ANQGSEA. The CDR3 spans 15 residues. The CDR3 sequence is CSVTTSGREYNEQFF. Incomplete CDR3 DNA: TGCAGCGTAACAACTAGCGGGAGGGAGTACAATGAG.

Ten or more counts support this clone. The sequence runs out 3 residues before the end of the CDR3; the remainder is reconstructed from the germline J gene. This chain connects TRBV20-1 to TRBJ2-2, with TRBD2 matching over 12 bases. V was clipped by 3 bases and J by 3 bases; unmatched bases: 8. Germline CDR1 reads DFQATT; CDR2 reads SNEGSKA (reference sequence). The CDR3 has 17 residues. Here the CDR3 reads CSARIPSGRGDTGELFF. CDR3 bases read: TGCAGTGCTAGGATTCCTAGCGGGAGGGGTGACACCGGGGAG.

This clone was seen many times. The read terminates 3 residues before the CDR3 end, so the remaining end is supplied by the germline J gene. The V gene is TRBV29-1, the J gene TRBJ2-1; 10 positions agree with TRBD2. The CDR3 consists of 17 residues. After removal of 4 bases from V and 5 bases from J, the junction contained 14 bases not matched to a gene. Germline V gene sequence: CDR1 SQVTM, CDR2 ANQGSEA. The CDR3 region is CSVGGVVLAGEDNEQFF. CDR3 bases read: TGCAGCGTTGGAGGGGTTGTGCTAGCGGGAGAAGACAATGAG.

This clone was counted many times. The CDR3 end lies 3 residues beyond the end of the read and is filled in from the germline J gene. The chain couples TRBV7-9 to TRBJ1-2, with 12 bases fitting TRBD1. The V gene end was trimmed by 3 bases and the J gene end by 5 bases; junction bases not matched to a gene: 1. The length of the CDR3 is 14 residues. CDR1 is SEHNR and CDR2 is FQNEAQ in the germline V gene (reference sequence). CDR3: CASSLGQGAYGYTF. The sequenced CDR3 bases are TGTGCCAGCAGCTTGGGACAGGGGGCATATGGC.

This clone occurred many times. The CDR3 goes on 3 residues after the read ends, and that part is filled in from the germline J gene. The V and J genes are TRBV6-2 or TRBV6-3 and TRBJ1-5; 7 bases are a match to TRBD1. Trimming cost V 4 bases and J 6 bases; bases outside gene matches: 9. Germline CDR1 is MNHEY and CDR2 is SVGEGT. This CDR3 contains 15 residues. CDR3 loop: CASSLSGGRFQPQHF. The sequenced CDR3 bases are TGTGCCAGCAGTTTGTCAGGGGGAAGATTTCAGCCC.